The 27 T cell receptor beta chains listed next were all sequenced from one sample in a study of blood T cells in healthy people across ages. A second PCR, run for about 7 to 12 cycles, used a sample-barcoded 5' primer plus a J-beta primer mix. Each CDR3 protein is one row after TCRdb ran MiXCR on the 5' RACE reads. The sample includes hundreds of thousands of distinct CDR3 sequences, 45% to 65% of them seen just once. Sequences were obtained from blood. The receptor set was obtained from a man aged 55-75 years in good health.

V gene TRBV10-3 combines with J gene TRBJ2-7; 9 bases line up with TRBD2. The DNA end is more similar to TRBJ2-5, so the J call may be wrong. The CDR3 extends over 15 amino acids. Germline V lookup: CDR1 ENHRY, CDR2 SYGVKD. The CDR3 nucleotides read TGTGCCATCAGTGAGTCCGGACTAGCGAAAGAGACCCAGTACTTC. It codes for CAISESGLAKETQYF.

This clonotype was counted once. This rearrangement joins TRBV27 to TRBJ2-6; possible D gene TRBD1, 6 bases. Trimming took off 6 bases at V and 2 bases at J, with 17 bases between the two ends. Germline CDR1 MNHEY, CDR2 SMNVEV (reference sequence). The CDR3 is 17 residues long. CDR3 coding DNA: TGTGCCAGCAGCCCCAAATATACAGGGACTGGGGCCAACGTCCTGACTTTC. Residues: CASSPKYTGTGANVLTF.

The J gene is TRBJ1-4, the V gene TRBV6-5; D not resolved. V was shortened by 0 bases and J by 0 bases, with 11 bases between the two germline ends. Per the germline V gene, CDR1 is MNHEY and CDR2 is SVGAGI. CDR3 length: 17 amino acids. This chain's CDR3 is CASSYSLPLATNEKLFF. CDR3 nucleotides: TGTGCCAGCAGTTACTCGCTTCCCCTGGCAACTAATGAAAAACTGTTTTTT.

There are a few counts of this clonotype. The V gene is TRBV28, the J gene TRBJ2-4, with 10 bases that match TRBD2. V lost 5 bases to trimming and J lost 13 bases; unmatched junction nucleotides: 11. The CDR3 spans 14 residues. The germline V gene encodes CDR1 MDHEN and CDR2 SYDVKM. This CDR3 reads CASSTSGVQEIQYF. The CDR3 DNA reads TGTGCCAGCAGTACTAGCGGGGTTCAAGAGATCCAGTACTTC.

The chain carries TRBV6-5 and TRBJ2-4; D possibly corresponds to TRBD2 (6 bases). Germline V gene data show CDR1 as MNHEY and CDR2 as SVGAGI. The V end lost 6 bases, the J end lost 4 bases, and 16 bases lay between the germline ends. The CDR3 runs 15 residues. The CDR3 sequence is CASRQAAGPKNIQYF. In DNA, the CDR3 is TGTGCCAGCAGACAAGCGGCGGGACCTAAAAACATTCAGTACTTC.

This clonotype was detected only a few times. The chain joins TRBV5-1 to TRBJ1-1; D remains unclear. The CDR3 is made up of 15 amino acids. Germline CDR1 reads SGHRS; CDR2 reads YFSETQ. V was trimmed by 0 bases and J by 1 base, leaving 10 bases between them. The CDR3 bases are TGCGCCAGCAGCTTGGGACCGATCCCGAACACTGAAGCTTTCTTT. This codes for CASSLGPIPNTEAFF.

This chain links TRBV20-1 with TRBJ2-5; 8 positions agree with TRBD1. The ends lost 0 bases at V and 4 bases at J; junction bases unmatched: 10. The CDR3 runs 16 residues. From germline, CDR1 is DFQATT and CDR2 SNEGSKA (reference sequence). This CDR3 is CSARDVGQGGPETQYF. The CDR3 region has the DNA TGCAGTGCTAGAGATGTAGGACAGGGAGGCCCAGAGACCCAGTACTTC.

The CDR3 loop reads CASSLGSARYNEQFF. In DNA, the CDR3 is TGTGCCAGCAGCTTAGGTTCCGCACGATACAATGAGCAGTTCTTC. The chain combines TRBV7-6 with TRBJ2-1; D is uncertain. Between the trimmed V and J ends, which lost 1 base and 4 bases, there was a span of 11 bases. This CDR3 has 15 residues. Germline V lookup: CDR1 SGHVS, CDR2 FNYEAQ.

The rearrangement joins TRBV6-2 or TRBV6-3 to TRBJ2-5; TRBD2 might be the D (5 bases). The end of the DNA aligns better with TRBJ2-7, so the J call may be wrong. Germline V CDR1 and CDR2: MNHEY, SVGEGT. The CDR3 loop spans 13 amino acids. The CDR3, as DNA: TGTGCCAGCAGGGAGGACGGTCATCTCGAGCAGTACTTC. Encoded protein: CASREDGHLEQYF.

The J gene is TRBJ2-3, the V gene TRBV5-1; D gene uncertain. The CDR3 length is 15 residues. V was pared by 0 bases and J by 2 bases, with 10 bases between. CDR1 SGHRS and CDR2 YFSETQ come from the germline V gene. The CDR3 loop reads CASSLEAFYTDTQYF. In DNA, the CDR3 is TGCGCCAGCAGCTTGGAGGCCTTTTACACAGATACGCAGTATTTT.

V usage is TRBV5-1 and J usage is TRBJ2-7; D may be TRBD2 (6 bases). The CDR3 has 14 amino acids. Germline assignment: CDR1 SGHRS and CDR2 YFSETQ. V dropped 4 bases and J dropped 4 bases, with 15 bases sitting between them. CDR3 protein: CASSPSSSAYEQYF. The CDR3 DNA reads TGCGCCAGCAGCCCGTCGTCTAGCGCATACGAGCAGTACTTC.

The V and J genes are TRBV7-9 and TRBJ2-7; tentatively, D is TRBD1 (6 bases). The germline V gene encodes CDR1 SEHNR and CDR2 FQNEAQ (reference sequence). The CDR3 has 15 residues. Trimming cost V 5 bases and J 2 bases, with 16 bases left between them. This CDR3 reads CASSKRPGAAYEQYF. The CDR3, as DNA: TGTGCCAGCAGCAAAAGGCCAGGGGCCGCCTACGAGCAGTACTTC.

This chain links TRBV5-1 with TRBJ2-7; 10 bases fit TRBD1. Germline V gene sequence: CDR1 SGHRS, CDR2 YFSETQ. Germline trimming cut 4 bases from V and 4 bases from J; bases unmatched to any gene: 8. The CDR3 totals 15 residues. The CDR3 bases are TGCGCCAGCAGCCTCTGGACAGGGGGTAGTTACGAGCAGTACTTC. Its translation: CASSLWTGGSYEQYF.

The chain joins TRBV29-1 to TRBJ2-3; D is uncertain. The V end was cut by 4 bases, the J end by 7 bases, with 15 bases between. The CDR3 extends over 13 amino acids. Germline V gene lookup returns CDR1 SQVTM and CDR2 ANQGSEA. CDR3 loop: CSVVLDGTNTQYF. The CDR3 bases are TGCAGCGTTGTTCTAGACGGCACGAATACGCAGTATTTT.

This clonotype was found a few times. The gene calls are TRBV15 and TRBJ2-5, with D unclear. Germline V CDR1 and CDR2: LNHNV, YYDKDF (reference sequence). The ends were cut back, 0 bases at V and 5 bases at J, with 13 bases in the middle. There are 15 residues in the CDR3. CDR3 nucleotide sequence: TGTGCCACCAGCAGAGATAGGACCCCCGGGGAGACCCAGTACTTC. Translating gives CATSRDRTPGETQYF.

The rearrangement links TRBV7-9 to TRBJ1-1; unclear D gene. The CDR3 is 14 residues long. Trimming left V 2 bases short and J 1 base short, with 8 bases between. Germline V gene lookup returns CDR1 SEHNR and CDR2 FQNEAQ (reference sequence). The CDR3 loop reads CASSLRAPNTEAFF. The CDR3, as DNA: TGTGCCAGCAGCTTACGGGCGCCGAACACTGAAGCTTTCTTT.

The chain carries TRBV9 and TRBJ2-3; 12 bases fit TRBD2. CDR3 length: 17 residues. CDR1 and CDR2 (germline): SGDLS, YYNGEE. Losses at the gene ends were 3 bases for V and 5 bases for J; bases not matched to a gene: 10. The CDR3 sequence is CASSASLAGGLGDTQYF. The CDR3 DNA is TGTGCCAGCAGCGCCTCCCTAGCGGGGGGGCTGGGAGATACGCAGTATTTT. The full variable domain, its missing parts supplied by reference TRBV9 and TRBJ2-3, is DSGVTQTPKHLITATGQRVTLRCSPRSGDLSVYWYQQSLDQGLQFLIQYYNGEERAKGNILERFSAQQFPDLHSELNLSSLELGDSALYFCASSASLAGGLGDTQYFGPGTRLTVL.

The chain employs TRBV3-1 and TRBJ1-4; 8 nucleotides align to TRBD1. This CDR3 comprises 17 residues. V gave up 3 bases and J gave up 0 bases; unmatched junction bases: 6. The germline V gene encodes CDR1 LGHDT and CDR2 YNNKEL (reference sequence). CDR3 protein: CASSHGFRGPTNEKLFF. DNA for the CDR3: TGTGCCAGCAGCCACGGGTTCAGGGGGCCAACTAATGAAAAACTGTTTTTT.

The chain uses TRBV28 and TRBJ1-5; 7 bases map to TRBD1. Germline V gives CDR1 MDHEN, CDR2 SYDVKM. This CDR3 is built from 15 residues. The trim removed 3 bases at V and 3 bases at J, leaving 5 bases unmatched. The CDR3 protein is CASSFWGQPNQPQHF. In DNA, the CDR3 is TGTGCCAGCAGTTTTTGGGGACAGCCCAATCAGCCCCAGCATTTT.

The rearrangement links TRBV6-2 or TRBV6-3 to TRBJ1-6; D perhaps matches TRBD1 (6 bases). The length of the CDR3 is 14 residues. Trimming cost V 5 bases and J 10 bases, with 15 bases left between them. Germline V CDR1 and CDR2: MNHEY, SVGEGT. The CDR3 DNA sequence: TGTGCCAGCAGTACGGGACACACGGGATCACCCCTCCACTTT. Translated: CASSTGHTGSPLHF.

The rearrangement links TRBV12-3 or TRBV12-4 to TRBJ2-5; D is tentatively TRBD1 or TRBD2 (5 bases each). The J call is doubtful: the DNA matches TRBJ2-7 better. The CDR3 runs 13 residues. The CDR3 sequence: CASSLGGWGEQYF. As DNA, the CDR3 is TGTGCCAGCAGTTTAGGGGGGTGGGGCGAGCAGTACTTC.

This clonotype was counted once. The chain is built from TRBV7-9 and TRBJ2-3; 13 nucleotides align to TRBD2. The germline V gene encodes CDR1 SEHNR and CDR2 FQNEAQ (reference sequence). V was clipped by 4 bases and J by 10 bases; unmatched bases: 5. The CDR3 is made up of 14 amino acids. CDR3 DNA sequence: TGTGCCAGCAGCTCCGGGACTAGCGGGGTTGCGCAGTATTTT. It translates to CASSSGTSGVAQYF.

This chain links TRBV6-5 with TRBJ2-5, with TRBD1 identical over 7 bases. The V and J ends lost 2 bases and 3 bases, in that order; junction bases with no gene match: 6. This CDR3 is 15 amino acids long. Germline loops: CDR1 MNHEY, CDR2 SVGAGI. The DNA of the CDR3 is TGTGCCAGCAGTTACAGGCCACAGGGGAAAGAGACCCAGTACTTC. Translating gives CASSYRPQGKETQYF.

This clonotype was seen only a few times. This chain joins TRBV5-1 and TRBJ2-5; 9 nucleotides line up with TRBD1. Germline V gene data show CDR1 as SGHRS and CDR2 as YFSETQ. The CDR3 is 14 residues long. With V trimmed by 3 bases and J by 4 bases, 4 bases remained unmatched. In DNA, the CDR3 is TGCGCCAGCAGCTCATCGGGACAGGGAGAGACCCAGTACTTC. It encodes CASSSSGQGETQYF. Complete variable domain (other parts from reference TRBV5-1 and TRBJ2-5): KAGVTQTPRYLIKTRGQQVTLSCSPISGHRSVSWYQQTPGQGLQFLFEYFSETQRNKGNFPGRFSGRQFSNSRSEMNVSTLELGDSALYLCASSSSGQGETQYFGPGTRLLVL.

This clonotype was detected a few times. The chain joins TRBV4-2 to TRBJ2-7, with TRBD2 matching over 9 bases. CDR3 length equals 15 residues. The junction had 4 bases not matched to a gene; V was cut back by 1 base and J by 3 bases. Germline CDR1 reads LGHNA; CDR2 reads YNFKEQ. CDR3 amino acids: CASSQGASGVYEQYF. In DNA, the CDR3 is TGTGCCAGCAGCCAAGGGGCTAGCGGGGTCTACGAGCAGTACTTC.

The chain has TRBV9 and TRBJ2-3; TRBD2 matches at 7 bases. The CDR3 spans 14 residues. J lost 14 bases, V lost 4 bases, and 16 bases had no gene match. The germline gives CDR1 SGDLS, CDR2 YYNGEE. This CDR3 is CASSSPSGWGGRYF. The DNA of the CDR3 is TGTGCCAGCAGCTCACCCAGTGGGTGGGGGGGACGGTATTTT.

In its sample, this clonotype was seen once. At one of its ends the junction is not consistent with the germline gene, which may arise from a read error. The J gene is TRBJ1-6, the V gene TRBV25-1; D remains ambiguous. The CDR3 is made up of 14 amino acids. Germline loops: CDR1 MGHDK, CDR2 SYGVNS. CDR3 sequence (DNA): TGTGCCAGCAGTGATCCCCGTGGGAAGTCACCCCACCACTTT. Translated: CASSDPRGKSPHHF.